Sequencing of this TCR beta chain was carried out in a study of cytomegalovirus exposure and HLA in healthy donors. Study details: Tens of millions of unique TCRs from HLA-typed donors were held in an early release of data.

This clone was found once. Its antigen is not identified. The V end lost 4 bases, the J end lost 6 bases, and 13 bases lay between the germline ends. The CDR3 consists of 14 residues. Germline CDR1 is SEHNR and CDR2 is FQNEAQ (reference sequence). Researchers ran the PCR with 60 Vbeta and 13 Jbeta primers. TCRdb's table, derived via immunoSEQ multiplex PCR, lists solely in-frame clones and lacks some. The sample includes 100,000 to 150,000 clones, about 80% of them seen just once. Findings and limits, study-wide: In a later analysis, several top co-occurrence clusters appeared linked to parvovirus B19, influenza, CMV and Epstein-Barr virus. The analysis excluded some indistinguishable V segments, including TRBV6-2 and TRBV6-3.

This rearrangement joins TRBV7-9 to TRBJ2-1; perhaps TRBD2 as D (6 bases). The sequenced sample consisted of PBMCs. The sequence was obtained from a boy aged 2 to 9 in good health and CMV-seronegative. The CDR3 DNA is TGTGCCAGCAGCTCCCCCGGGAGCCCCAATGAGCAGTTCTTC. Its translation: CASSSPGSPNEQFF.